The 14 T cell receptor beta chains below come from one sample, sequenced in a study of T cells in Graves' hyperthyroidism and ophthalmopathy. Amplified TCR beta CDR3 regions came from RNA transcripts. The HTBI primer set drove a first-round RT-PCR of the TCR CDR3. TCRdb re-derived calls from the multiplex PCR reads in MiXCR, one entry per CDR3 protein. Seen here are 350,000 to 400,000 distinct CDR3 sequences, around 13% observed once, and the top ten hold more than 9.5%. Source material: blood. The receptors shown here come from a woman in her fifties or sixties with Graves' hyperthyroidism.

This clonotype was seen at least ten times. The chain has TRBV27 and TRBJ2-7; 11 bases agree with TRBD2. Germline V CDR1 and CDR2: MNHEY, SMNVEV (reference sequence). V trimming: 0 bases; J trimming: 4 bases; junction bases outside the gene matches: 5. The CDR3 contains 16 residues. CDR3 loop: CASSLSALAGGYEQYF. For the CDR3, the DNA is TGTGCCAGCAGTTTATCGGCTTTAGCGGGAGGGTACGAGCAGTACTTC.

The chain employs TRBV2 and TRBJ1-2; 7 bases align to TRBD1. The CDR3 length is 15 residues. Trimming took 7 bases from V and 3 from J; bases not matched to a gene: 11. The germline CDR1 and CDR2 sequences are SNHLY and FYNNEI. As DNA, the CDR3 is TGTGCCAGCAAAACCGGGACAGCCGTTTACTATGGCTACACCTTC. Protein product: CASKTGTAVYYGYTF.

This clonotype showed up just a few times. This CDR3 is CSASALNSGANVLTF. The DNA for the CDR3 is TGCAGTGCTAGCGCACTTAACTCTGGGGCCAACGTCCTGACTTTC. J is TRBJ2-6 and V is TRBV20-1; D is unresolved. The germline gives CDR1 DFQATT, CDR2 SNEGSKA (reference sequence). The CDR3 has 15 residues. V shed 3 bases and J shed 0 bases, with 9 bases lying between them.

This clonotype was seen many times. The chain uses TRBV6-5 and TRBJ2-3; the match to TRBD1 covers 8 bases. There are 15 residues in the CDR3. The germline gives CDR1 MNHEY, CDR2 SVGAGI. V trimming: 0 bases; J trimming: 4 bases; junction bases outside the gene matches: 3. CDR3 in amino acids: CASSYSTGAADTQYF. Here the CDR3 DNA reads TGTGCCAGCAGTTACTCGACAGGGGCGGCAGATACGCAGTATTTT.

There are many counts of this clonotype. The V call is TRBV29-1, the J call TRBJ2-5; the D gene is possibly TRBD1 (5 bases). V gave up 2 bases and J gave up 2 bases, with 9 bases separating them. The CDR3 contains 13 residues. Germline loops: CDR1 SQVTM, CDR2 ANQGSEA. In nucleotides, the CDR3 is TGCAGCGTTGAAAGACAGATACAAGAGACCCAGTACTTC. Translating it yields CSVERQIQETQYF.

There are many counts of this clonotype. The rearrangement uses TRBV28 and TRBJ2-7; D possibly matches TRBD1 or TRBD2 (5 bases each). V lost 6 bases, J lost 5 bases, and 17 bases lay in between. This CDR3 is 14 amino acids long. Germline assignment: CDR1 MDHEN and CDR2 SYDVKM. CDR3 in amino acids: CASSLPGPRDEQYF. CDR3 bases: TGTGCCAGCAGCCTACCGGGACCCCGGGACGAGCAGTACTTC.

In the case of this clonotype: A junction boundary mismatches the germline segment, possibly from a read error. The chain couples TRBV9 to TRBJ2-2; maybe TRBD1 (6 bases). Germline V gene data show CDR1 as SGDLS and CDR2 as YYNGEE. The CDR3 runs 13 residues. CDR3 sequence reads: CASNTGYTEELFF. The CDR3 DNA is TGTGCCAGCAACACAGGGTACACCGAGGAGCTGTTTTTT.

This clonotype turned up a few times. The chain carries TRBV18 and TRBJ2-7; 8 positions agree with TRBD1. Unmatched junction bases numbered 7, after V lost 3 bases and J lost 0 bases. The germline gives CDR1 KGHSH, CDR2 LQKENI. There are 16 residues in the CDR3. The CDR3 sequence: CASSPSGTGTSYEQYF. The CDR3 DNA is TGTGCCAGCTCACCCTCTGGGACAGGAACCTCCTACGAGCAGTACTTC.

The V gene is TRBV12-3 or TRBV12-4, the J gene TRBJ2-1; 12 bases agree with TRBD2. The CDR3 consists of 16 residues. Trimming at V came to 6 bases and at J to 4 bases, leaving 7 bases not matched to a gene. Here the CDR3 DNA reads TGTGCCAGCAGCGGACTAGCGGGAAGGGTTTACAATGAGCAGTTCTTC. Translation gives CASSGLAGRVYNEQFF.

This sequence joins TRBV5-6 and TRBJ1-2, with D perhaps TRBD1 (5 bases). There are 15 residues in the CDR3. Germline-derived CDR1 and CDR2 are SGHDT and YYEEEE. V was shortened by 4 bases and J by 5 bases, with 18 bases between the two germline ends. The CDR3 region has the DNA TGTGCCAGCAGCCCCTTAATCAGGGAGGGGTATGGCTACACCTTC. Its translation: CASSPLIREGYGYTF.

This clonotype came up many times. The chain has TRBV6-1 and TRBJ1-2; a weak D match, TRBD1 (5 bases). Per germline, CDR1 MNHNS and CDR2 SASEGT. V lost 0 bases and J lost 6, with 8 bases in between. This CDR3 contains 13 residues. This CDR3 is CASSEAGGNGYTF. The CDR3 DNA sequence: TGTGCCAGCAGTGAAGCGGGGGGGAATGGCTACACCTTC.

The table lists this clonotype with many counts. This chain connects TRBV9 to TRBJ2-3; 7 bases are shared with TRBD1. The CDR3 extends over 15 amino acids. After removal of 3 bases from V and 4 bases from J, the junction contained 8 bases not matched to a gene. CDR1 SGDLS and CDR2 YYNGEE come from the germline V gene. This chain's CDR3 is CASSARQGRSDTQYF. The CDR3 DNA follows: TGTGCCAGCAGCGCCCGACAGGGTCGGTCAGATACGCAGTATTTT.

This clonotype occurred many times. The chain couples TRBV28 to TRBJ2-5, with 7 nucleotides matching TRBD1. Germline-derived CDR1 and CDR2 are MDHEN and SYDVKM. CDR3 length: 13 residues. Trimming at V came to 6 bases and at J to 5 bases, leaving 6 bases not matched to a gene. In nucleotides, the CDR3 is TGTGCCAGCAGGAGGGGGCGATCGGAGACCCAGTACTTC. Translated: CASRRGRSETQYF.

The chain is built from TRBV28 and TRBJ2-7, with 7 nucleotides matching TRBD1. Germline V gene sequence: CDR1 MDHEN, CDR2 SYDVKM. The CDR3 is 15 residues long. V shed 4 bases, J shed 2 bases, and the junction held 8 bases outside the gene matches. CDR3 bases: TGTGCCAGCAGTTCAGCCTGGGACAGAGCCTACGAGCAGTACTTC. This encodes CASSSAWDRAYEQYF.